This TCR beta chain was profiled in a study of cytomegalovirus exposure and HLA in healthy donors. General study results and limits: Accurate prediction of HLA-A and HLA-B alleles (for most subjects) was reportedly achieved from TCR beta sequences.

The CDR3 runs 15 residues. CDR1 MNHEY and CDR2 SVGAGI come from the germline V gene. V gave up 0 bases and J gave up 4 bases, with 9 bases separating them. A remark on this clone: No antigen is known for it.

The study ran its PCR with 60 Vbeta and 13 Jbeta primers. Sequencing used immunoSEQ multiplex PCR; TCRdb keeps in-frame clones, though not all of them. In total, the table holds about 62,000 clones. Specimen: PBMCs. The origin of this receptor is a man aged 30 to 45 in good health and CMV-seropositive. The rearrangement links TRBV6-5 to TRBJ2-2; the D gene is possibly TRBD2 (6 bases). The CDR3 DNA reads TGTGCCAGCAGTTACTCAGGAGGGCTCACCGGGGAGCTGTTTTTT. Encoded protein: CASSYSGGLTGELFF.